The 10 T cell receptor beta chains in this list originate from one sample, sequenced in a study of blood T cells in healthy people across ages. A sample-barcoded 5' primer and a J-beta primer mix were used in a second PCR of roughly 7 to 11 cycles. Via MiXCR, TCRdb re-called the 5' RACE reads, giving one row per CDR3 protein. The sample records about 930,000 distinct CDR3 sequences, under 35% being singletons. This same sample was also part of a study on T cells of mothers and their children.

Material for sequencing was blood. The receptors here all came from a woman in her 40s in good health.

There are many counts of this clonotype. CDR3 nucleotide sequence: TGTGCCAGCTCACCGGCTAGCTACACAGATACGCAGTATTTT. Translating it yields CASSPASYTDTQYF. The chain has TRBV18 and TRBJ2-3, with D possibly TRBD2 on 5 matching bases. This CDR3 contains 14 residues. The germline V and J ends were trimmed by 3 bases and 2 bases, with 9 bases remaining between them. Germline V gives CDR1 KGHSH, CDR2 LQKENI.

This clonotype was detected many times. The chain has TRBV20-1 and TRBJ2-3; D not certain. V dropped 0 bases and J dropped 5 bases, with 6 bases sitting between them. The CDR3 covers 12 residues. Per the germline V gene, CDR1 is DFQATT and CDR2 is SNEGSKA (reference sequence). CDR3 region: CSARETLDTQYF. In DNA form, the CDR3 reads TGCAGTGCTAGAGAGACATTAGATACGCAGTATTTT.

This clonotype showed up many times. The rearrangement links TRBV29-1 to TRBJ2-3; 9 bases match TRBD1. This CDR3 is built from 14 residues. Germline V gene sequence: CDR1 SQVTM, CDR2 ANQGSEA. V dropped 4 bases and J dropped 0; count of bases not matched to a gene: 2. The CDR3 DNA follows: TGCAGCGTTGGGGACAGGGCTAGCACAGATACGCAGTATTTT. Protein product: CSVGDRASTDTQYF.

This clonotype has ten or more counts. The chain has TRBV7-2 and TRBJ1-2, with 9 bases that match TRBD1. The CDR3 runs to 16 residues. The trim removed 5 bases at V and 1 base at J, leaving 8 bases unmatched. Germline V CDR1 and CDR2: SGHTA, FQGNSA. The DNA for the CDR3 is TGTGCCAGCAGCCGCGGACAGGGGCTATTTAACTATGGCTACACCTTC. Encoded protein: CASSRGQGLFNYGYTF.

The table lists this clonotype with many counts. This chain connects TRBV7-9 to TRBJ1-1; D is uncertain. Trimming pared 1 base from V and 3 bases from J, leaving 9 bases between. The CDR3 contains 14 residues. Germline V gene data show CDR1 as SEHNR and CDR2 as FQNEAQ (reference sequence). CDR3 residues: CASSLGQAHTEAFF. The CDR3 DNA follows: TGTGCCAGCAGCTTAGGTCAGGCCCACACTGAAGCTTTCTTT.

The chain joins TRBV6-1 to TRBJ1-2; D gene unclear. The CDR3 is 14 residues long. Germline lookup yields CDR1 MNHNS and CDR2 SASEGT. Trimming left V 7 bases short and J 6 bases short, with 18 bases between. CDR3 region: CASNFPSRYDGYTF. CDR3 bases: TGTGCCAGCAACTTTCCCTCCCGGTATGATGGCTACACCTTC.

This clonotype was seen a handful of times. This sequence joins TRBV6-2 or TRBV6-3 and TRBJ1-1, with D unclear. The CDR3 is 12 residues long. CDR1 MNHEY and CDR2 SVGEGT come from the germline V gene. V lost 2 bases and J 10 bases, leaving 11 bases between the germline ends. Written as DNA, the CDR3 is TGTGCCAGCAGTTACGCGGGCACGGTAGCTTTCTTT. It encodes CASSYAGTVAFF.

A few counts support this clonotype. The CDR3, as DNA: TGCGCCAGCTCCGAGGAAGGGATTGGGAATCAGCCCCAGCATTTT. Protein: CASSEEGIGNQPQHF. V and J are TRBV5-1 and TRBJ1-5; no reliable D call. Germline values: CDR1 SGHRS, CDR2 YFSETQ. CDR3 size: 15 residues. V shed 7 bases and J shed 4 bases, with 18 bases lying between them.

The V call is TRBV7-8, the J call TRBJ2-1; no clear D gene. Germline V gene lookup returns CDR1 SGHVS and CDR2 FQNEAQ. The ends were cut back, 5 bases at V and 4 bases at J, with 12 bases in the middle. CDR3 length: 14 residues. The CDR3 spells CASSLILGYNEQFF. DNA for the CDR3: TGTGCCAGCAGCCTCATTTTGGGTTACAATGAGCAGTTCTTC. Based on the CDR3 plus reference TRBV7-8 and TRBJ2-1, the full variable domain is GAGVSQSPRYKVAKRGQDVALRCDPISGHVSLFWYQQALGQGPEFLTYFQNEAQLDKSGLPSDRFFAERPEGSVSTLKIQRTQQEDSAVYLCASSLILGYNEQFFGPGTRLTVL.

The sample holds many counts of this clonotype. The chain recombines TRBV12-3 or TRBV12-4 with TRBJ2-5; 7 nucleotides align to TRBD1. With 3 bases clipped from V and 5 bases from J, the junction kept 6 bases outside the gene matches. This CDR3 contains 14 residues. CDR3 bases: TGTGCCAGCAGTTTGAGTGGACAGGAGGAGACCCAGTACTTC. This translates into CASSLSGQEETQYF.